The 6 T cell receptor beta chains given below trace back to one sample, sequenced in a study of shared T cell receptors in the human thymus. The method was immunoSEQ multiplex PCR; TCRdb's version includes in-frame clones alone and lacks a portion of them. The table shows hundreds of thousands of clones, with 80% to 90% occurring only once. These records were also assigned to another study, of human thymus T cells.

Sequencing input: thymocytes. The receptors were gathered from a boy in the first two years of life with a congenital heart defect.

CDR3 sequence reads: CAISSLAGAELVNEQFF. The CDR3 nucleotides are TGTGCCATCAGTTCACTAGCGGGAGCGGAGTTGGTCAATGAGCAGTTCTTC. This chain links TRBV10-3 with TRBJ2-1; 11 nucleotides agree with TRBD2. The germline V gene has CDR1 ENHRY and CDR2 SYGVKD. There are 17 residues in the CDR3. Trimming cost V 5 bases and J 6 bases; bases outside gene matches: 12.

J is TRBJ1-1 and V is TRBV28; possible D gene TRBD1, 5 bases. V was clipped by 8 bases and J by 0 bases, with 16 bases between them. CDR3 length equals 15 residues. Germline CDR1 and CDR2: MDHEN and SYDVKM. The chain's CDR3 is CASSRGGVVNTEAFF. The CDR3 region has the DNA TGTGCCAGCTCCCGCGGGGGAGTAGTGAACACTGAAGCTTTCTTT.

The chain combines TRBV14 with TRBJ2-5, with 9 nucleotides matching TRBD1. Trimming at V came to 0 bases and at J to 9 bases, leaving 11 bases not matched to a gene. There are 16 residues in the CDR3. The germline CDR1 and CDR2 sequences are SGHDN and FVKESK. CDR3 region: CASSQDPTGGRKAQYF. CDR3 coding DNA: TGTGCCAGCAGCCAAGATCCCACAGGGGGCAGGAAGGCCCAGTACTTC.

The chain combines TRBV9 with TRBJ2-5; D is perhaps TRBD1 (5 bases). This CDR3 comprises 12 residues. Trimming pared 4 bases from V and 12 bases from J, leaving 16 bases between. CDR1 is SGDLS, CDR2 YYNGEE, per germline. CDR3 region: CASSTLGKGKYF. In DNA, the CDR3 is TGTGCCAGCAGCACCTTAGGGAAGGGGAAGTACTTC.

This clone was observed a single time. The V and J genes are TRBV11-2 and TRBJ1-2; D gene uncertain. The germline V gene has CDR1 SGHAT and CDR2 FQNNGV. The ends were cut back, 5 bases at V and 8 bases at J, with 15 bases in the middle. CDR3 length: 13 residues. The CDR3 sequence is CASSPGRGVGYTF. Here the CDR3 DNA reads TGTGCCAGCAGCCCTGGCCGGGGTGTCGGCTACACCTTC.

The chain employs TRBV9 and TRBJ1-5, with a possible D match to TRBD1 (5 bases). The germline CDR1 and CDR2 sequences are SGDLS and YYNGEE. The CDR3 has 18 amino acids. Trimming left V 4 bases short and J 0 bases short, with 20 bases between. CDR3 residues: CASSPGHPLPDSNQPQHF. DNA for the CDR3: TGTGCCAGCAGCCCAGGACACCCCTTACCTGATAGCAATCAGCCCCAGCATTTT.